This T cell receptor beta chain was captured by sequencing in a study of shared clonotypes between healthy human individuals (TCRdb year 2020). Regarding the study in general: A few men and two women, aged 18 to 49 years, made up the cohort. To increase sequencing depth and limit assay-specific biases, TCR repertoire library preparation and sequencing were carried out by different laboratories using diverse techniques. Per donor, three plates each were used for CD4 naive and CD4 memory, two for CD8 naive, and one for CD8 memory. Each donor's leukapheresis produced roughly between about 0.9 and 9.5 billion PBMCs. To estimate repertoire size and how much clonotypes are shared between individuals, the study performed deep sequencing of blood TCR repertoires from 4 to 6 healthy adults. Results the study describes overall, beyond this receptor: Compared with non-shared clonotypes, the clonotypes found in all four sorted-subset donors had higher generation probabilities. Pairwise subsampling led to the expectation that sequencing depth would affect the degree of clonotype sharing among donors. Sampling was restricted to blood, and TCR repertoires in tissue are likely to differ from TCR repertoires in blood. Estimated clonotype richness was generally larger for naive than for memory subsets. The genetic and exposure-history diversity represented was limited by the small number of donors. Sharing across a handful of donors was observed for around 5% of naive CD4, under 4% of naive CD8, roughly 2.4% of memory CD4, and 0.4% of memory CD8 clonotypes. Incomplete sequencing was indicated by rarefaction of sorted-subset datasets, despite the large sequencing depth.

TCR CDR3 regions were amplified from genomic DNA by multiplex PCR using the deep immunoSEQ assay. Extracted genomic DNA from each cell subset was spread evenly across all wells of several immunoSEQ 96-well plates, with each plate serving as a replicate. For sorted subsets, approximately 0.2 ug of genomic DNA, equivalent to 25,000 to 35,000 T cell genomes, went into each replicate PCR. The purified libraries were quantified using a Qubit 3.0 fluorometer, sized with a Bioanalyzer 2100, and then quantified again using the KAPA Library Quantification kit. A separate single-read 150-cycle Illumina NextSeq 550 flow cell was used to sequence each immunoSEQ 96-well plate. Per the authors' processing: The immunoSEQ output contained only junctional sequences without quality scores, so filtering could not match that applied to full-length reads. To assign V/J genes and CDR3, sequences were annotated using PyIR, a Python wrapper for IgBLAST v1.9, with IMGT germline references. Reads were filtered out if the reads had weak V/J assignments (E-value above 1e-6), no CDR3, stop codons, out-of-frame junctions, or ambiguous translated residues. A V3J clonotype was defined by an identical inferred V gene, J gene, and CDR3 amino acid sequence. Percentage overlap between repertoires was computed as shared unique clonotypes divided by the size of the smaller repertoire. Repertoire richness was assessed with RTK rarefaction, the Chao1 estimator, and Recon v2.1 estimates of unobserved clonotypes. OLGA was used to compute generation probabilities for all TCRbeta clonotypes that the gDNA method yielded from a handful of donors. The source is immuneACCESS, and TCRdb retained only in-frame sequences with V and J called. Part of the clones is not carried over; for the studies checked, unresolved V genes explain less than half of this, and the remainder is unexplained. V and J calls plus clone size are reproduced from that table; the DNA served to infer D and trimming. The sample data list around 1.6 million clones, and approximately 98% of these were observed just once. The ten biggest clones cover 0.4% to 0.55% of the sample.

This clone was seen just once. Its antigen target is currently unknown. Base-call qualities are not available, and no considerably larger clone is one nucleotide away. Taken from the germline V gene, the CDR1 and CDR2 loops are MGHRA and YSYEKL. From V the trimming removes 0 bases and from J it removes 3 bases, while the gene matches leave 9 bases of the junction unaccounted for. The CDR3 goes from the cysteine to the phenylalanine over 17 residues. The read is trimmed to its CDR3 DNA, 51 bases read in frame from base 1. Donors were healthy HIV-negative adults with no recently reported acute infections or vaccinations. Every donor was a Caucasian adult residing in Nashville, Tennessee, USA. CD4+ T cells were enriched through magnetic negative selection, after which naive cells were positively selected on CD45RA and the remaining negative fraction served as the memory subset. Blood was obtained by leukapheresis, after which PBMCs were separated by Ficoll-Histopaque density gradient centrifugation and cryopreserved in liquid nitrogen vapor phase. Analytical flow cytometry was used to check the purity and quantity of each magnetically sorted T cell population. Genomic DNA was isolated from every sorted fraction and measured by UV absorbance on a Nanodrop 2000c.

Recombination linked TRBV4-1 to TRBJ1-1, and 8 junctional nucleotides match TRBD1. Material for sequencing was naive CD4+ T cells sorted from blood. The label giving this sample's cell subset or site can be read as: CD45RA+ positively selected. This receptor was identified in a man aged 30 to 45 in good health. DNA sequence: TGCGCCAGCAGCCAAGACCGCAGGGGGCGGGCGGACACTGAAGCTTTCTTT. The encoded protein is CASSQDRRGRADTEAFF.